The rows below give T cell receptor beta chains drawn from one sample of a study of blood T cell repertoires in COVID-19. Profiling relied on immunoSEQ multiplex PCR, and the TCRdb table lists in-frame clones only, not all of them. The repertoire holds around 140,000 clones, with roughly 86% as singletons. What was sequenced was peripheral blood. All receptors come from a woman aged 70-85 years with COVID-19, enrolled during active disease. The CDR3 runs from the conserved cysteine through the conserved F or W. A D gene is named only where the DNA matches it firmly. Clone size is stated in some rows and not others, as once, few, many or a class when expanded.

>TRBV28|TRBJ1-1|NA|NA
TGTGCCAGCAGCACACCATGGGGGGGCACAAACACTGAAGCTTTCTTT
CASSTPWGGTNTEAFF
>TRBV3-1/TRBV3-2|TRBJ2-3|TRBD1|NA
TGTGCCAGCAGCCAAGTCAGGGGGGATACGCAGTATTTT
CASSQVRGDTQYF
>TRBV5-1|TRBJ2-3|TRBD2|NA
TGCGCCAGCAGCCGGGGGGGTACTAGCACAGATACGCAGTATTTT
CASSRGGTSTDTQYF
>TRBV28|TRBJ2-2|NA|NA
TGTGCCAGCAGTTACATCAGGAACGCCGGGGAGCTGTTTTTT
CASSYIRNAGELFF
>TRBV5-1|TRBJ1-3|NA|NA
TGCGCCAGCAGCTTGGGGCCAGGTCTCTCTGGAAACACCATATATTTT
CASSLGPGLSGNTIYF
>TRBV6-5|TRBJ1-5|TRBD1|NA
TGTGCCAGCAGATCCAAGGACAGGGTTGGACAGCCCCAGCATTTT
CASRSKDRVGQPQHF
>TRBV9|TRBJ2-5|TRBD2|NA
TGTGCCAGCAGCGTAGGGCGGGGGGGCCAGGAGACCCAGTACTTC
CASSVGRGGQETQYF
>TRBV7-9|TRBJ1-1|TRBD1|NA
TGTGCCAGCAGCTTCTCGAGACAGGGCGCCACTGAAGCTTTCTTT
CASSFSRQGATEAFF
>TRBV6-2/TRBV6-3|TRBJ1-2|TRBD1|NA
TGTGCCAGCAGCGACAGGGCGGAGGGGGATGGCTACACCTTC
CASSDRAEGDGYTF
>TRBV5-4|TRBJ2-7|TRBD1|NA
TGTGCCAGCAGCTTGACAGGGGGAAGGGGCGAGCAGTACTTC
CASSLTGGRGEQYF
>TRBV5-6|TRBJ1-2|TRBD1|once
TGTGCCAGCAGCTATGGACAGGGGGATGGCTACACCTTC
CASSYGQGDGYTF
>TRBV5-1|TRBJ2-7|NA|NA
TGCGCCAGCAGGGCAGACTCCTACGAGCAGTACTTC
CASRADSYEQYF
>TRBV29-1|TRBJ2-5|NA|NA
TGCAGCGGACTCATGAACCAAGAGACCCAGTACTTC
CSGLMNQETQYF
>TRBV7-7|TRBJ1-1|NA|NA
TGTGCCAGCAGACAGTACCAGAACACTGAAGCTTTCTTT
CASRQYQNTEAFF
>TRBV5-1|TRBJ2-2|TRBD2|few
TGCGCCAGCAGCTTGGATAGTAGCGGGGCCGCGAACACCGGGGAGCTGTTTTTT
CASSLDSSGAANTGELFF
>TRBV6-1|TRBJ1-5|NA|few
TGTGCCAGCAGTGAAATGCAGGGCGGTCAGCCCCAGCATTTT
CASSEMQGGQPQHF
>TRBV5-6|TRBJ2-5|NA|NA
TGTGCCAGCAGCTTGTGGAGCGGACGGGCGGAGACCCAGTACTTC
CASSLWSGRAETQYF
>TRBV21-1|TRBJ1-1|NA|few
TGTGCCAGCAGCATCCGACAGGGGGGGAACACTGAAGCTTTCTTT
CASSIRQGGNTEAFF
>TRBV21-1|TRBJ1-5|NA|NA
TGTGCCAGCAGCAAAGTGAGAGGGGGGGCTATAAGTCAGCCCCAGCATTTT
CASSKVRGGAISQPQHF
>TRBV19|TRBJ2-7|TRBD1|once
TGTGCCAGTAATAGACAGGGGGGAGAGCAGTACTTC
CASNRQGGEQYF
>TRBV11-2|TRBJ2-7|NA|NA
TGTGCCAGCAGCTTACGCAGGGTGAACGAGCAGTACTTC
CASSLRRVNEQYF
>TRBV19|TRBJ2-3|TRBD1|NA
TGTGCCAGTAGTATGAGACAGGGAGGCACAGATACGCAGTATTTT
CASSMRQGGTDTQYF
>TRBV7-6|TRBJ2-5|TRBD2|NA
TGTGCCAGCAGTTTAGCGGGGGGTGTGGAGACCCAGTACTTC
CASSLAGGVETQYF
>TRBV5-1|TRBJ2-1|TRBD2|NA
TGCGCCAGCAGCTTACGGCGGGGGGACTACAATGAGCAGTTCTTC
CASSLRRGDYNEQFF
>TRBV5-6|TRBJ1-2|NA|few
TGTGCCAGCAGCTTGGGTCCTCAGGGCCCGGGCTACACCTTC
CASSLGPQGPGYTF
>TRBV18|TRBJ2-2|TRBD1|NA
TGTGCCAGCTCACCAGGGACAGGGCTCACCGGGGAGCTGTTTTTT
CASSPGTGLTGELFF
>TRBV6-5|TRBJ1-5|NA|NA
TGTGCCAGCAGCCCCTTTTTAGGCAATCAGCCCCAGCATTTT
CASSPFLGNQPQHF
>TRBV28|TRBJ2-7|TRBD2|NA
TGTGCCACCCAGAGGGCGGGGGACTCCTACGAGCAGTACTTC
CATQRAGDSYEQYF
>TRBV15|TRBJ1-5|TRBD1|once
TGTGCCACCAGCCCTGCACCTACAGGGGGGGGTCAGCCCCAGCATTTT
CATSPAPTGGGQPQHF
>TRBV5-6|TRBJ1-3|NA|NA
TGTGCCAGCAGTTTAGTGAGATCTGGAAACACCATATATTTT
CASSLVRSGNTIYF
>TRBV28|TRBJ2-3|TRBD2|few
TGTGCCAGCAGCCTCGGGACTAGCGGGGGGGTCTCCACAGATACGCAGTATTTT
CASSLGTSGGVSTDTQYF
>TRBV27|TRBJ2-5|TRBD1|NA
TGTGCCAGCAGTTTACTGGGGACAGGGGGCGCAGAGACCCAGTACTTC
CASSLLGTGGAETQYF
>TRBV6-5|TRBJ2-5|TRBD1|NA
TGTGCCAGCAATCGGGACAGGGTATGGACCCAGTACTTC
CASNRDRVWTQYF
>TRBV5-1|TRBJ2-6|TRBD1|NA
TGCGCCAGCAGCTTGGTCAGGGACAGGGTTCTCCCTGGGGCCAACGTCCTGACTTTC
CASSLVRDRVLPGANVLTF
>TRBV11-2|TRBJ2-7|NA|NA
TGTGCCAGCAGCCCATTGGCAGGGTCCTACGAGCAGTACTTC
CASSPLAGSYEQYF
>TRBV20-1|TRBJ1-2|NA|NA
TGCAGTGCTAGTGGCGGGGGACCTTCTCTTGGCTACACCTTC
CSASGGGPSLGYTF
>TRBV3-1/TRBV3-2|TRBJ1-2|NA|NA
TGTGCCAGCAGCCAAAGGTCCAGGGCGGGGTATGGCTACACCTTC
CASSQRSRAGYGYTF
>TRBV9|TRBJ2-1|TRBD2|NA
TGTGCCAGCAGCGCCCTAGCGGGCCTTCATTACAATGAGCAGTTCTTC
CASSALAGLHYNEQFF
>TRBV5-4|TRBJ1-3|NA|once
TGTGCCAGCAGCTTGGAGGCCAGGGCGGGAAACACCATATATTTT
CASSLEARAGNTIYF
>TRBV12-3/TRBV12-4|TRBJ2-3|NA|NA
TGTGCCAGCAGCCTAGGAGATACGCAGTATTTT
CASSLGDTQYF
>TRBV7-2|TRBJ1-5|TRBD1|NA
TGTGCCAGCGCCAGGGGGCGAGATCAGCCCCAGCATTTT
CASARGRDQPQHF
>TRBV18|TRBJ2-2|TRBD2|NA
TGTGCCAGCTCACCGGACCAGCGGGGGCTACTTAACACCGGGGAGCTGTTTTTT
CASSPDQRGLLNTGELFF
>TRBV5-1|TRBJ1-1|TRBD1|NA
TGCGCCAGCAGCTCGCAAGTAGGGACAGGGGTAACTGAAGCTTTCTTT
CASSSQVGTGVTEAFF
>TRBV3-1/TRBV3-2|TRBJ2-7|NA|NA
TGTGCCAGCAGCCAAGGGCGGGCCGCCGAGCAGTACTTC
CASSQGRAAEQYF
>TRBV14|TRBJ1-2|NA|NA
TGTGCCAGCAGCCAAGATAGAAAAGCGGGCTACACCTTC
CASSQDRKAGYTF
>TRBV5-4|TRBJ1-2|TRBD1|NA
TGTGCCAGCACCCTGGGACAGGGGACTTCCTATGGCTACACCTTC
CASTLGQGTSYGYTF
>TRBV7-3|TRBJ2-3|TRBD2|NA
TGTGCCAGCAGCCCCTTCAGCGGGGGGGCAGATACGCAGTATTTT
CASSPFSGGADTQYF
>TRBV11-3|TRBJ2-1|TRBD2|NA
TGTGCCAGCAGCTTAGTGGCTAGCGGGGGGCCCAATGAGCAGTTCTTC
CASSLVASGGPNEQFF
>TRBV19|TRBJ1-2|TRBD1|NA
TGTGCCAGTAGAAAGCTTACGGGACAGGGGACAAACTATGGCTACACCTTC
CASRKLTGQGTNYGYTF
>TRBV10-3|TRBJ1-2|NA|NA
TGTGCCATCAACAAACGCGGGGGTGGCGGAGCTAACTATGGCTACACCTTC
CAINKRGGGGANYGYTF
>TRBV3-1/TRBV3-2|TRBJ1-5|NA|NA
TGTGCCAGCAGCCAAACTCCCAGCGGCAATCAGCCCCAGCATTTT
CASSQTPSGNQPQHF
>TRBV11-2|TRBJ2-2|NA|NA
TGTGCCAGCAGCTTAGACCCCACTAGTGCGGGCGGGGAGCTGTTTTTT
CASSLDPTSAGGELFF
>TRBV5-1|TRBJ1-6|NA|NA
TGCGCCAGCAGCTTGGTAGGAGTTGCCCTCCACTTT
CASSLVGVALHF